This entry lists 17 T cell receptor beta chains sequenced from one sample in a study of blood T cells in healthy people across ages. PCR was performed a second time for roughly 7 to 11 cycles using a sample-barcoded 5' primer and a J-beta primer mix. TCRdb passed the 5' RACE reads through MiXCR, listing each CDR3 protein once. This table has just over 1 million distinct CDR3 sequences, around 45% appearing once. The sequencing input was blood. These receptors were obtained from a woman between 55 and 75 years old in good health.

V usage is TRBV5-1 and J usage is TRBJ2-7, with 8 nucleotides matching TRBD2. The CDR3 sequence is 16 residues long. Germline-derived CDR1 and CDR2 are SGHRS and YFSETQ. V shed 3 bases and J 0 bases; nucleotides not matched to a gene: 8. The CDR3 spells CASSSGLASSSYEQYF. CDR3 DNA: TGCGCCAGCAGCTCTGGACTAGCTTCGAGCTCCTACGAGCAGTACTTC.

This clonotype has only a few counts. The chain joins TRBV27 to TRBJ2-7; D is unclear. The CDR3 loop spans 15 amino acids. The V end was cut by 2 bases, the J end by 4 bases, with 15 bases between. In germline, CDR1 is MNHEY, CDR2 SMNVEV (reference sequence). This chain's CDR3 is CASSLTSQSSYEQYF. The CDR3 nucleotides are TGTGCCAGCAGTTTAACGTCCCAGAGTTCATACGAGCAGTACTTC.

This clonotype was recorded only once. The rearrangement links TRBV6-2 or TRBV6-3 to TRBJ2-7; perhaps TRBD1 as D (5 bases). Trimming removed 6 bases from V and 2 bases from J, with 11 bases in between. The germline gives CDR1 MNHEY, CDR2 SVGEGT. The CDR3 spans 13 residues. CDR3 sequence (DNA): TGTGCCAGCAGCTCAGGGTTCCCCTACGAGCAGTACTTC. This sequence encodes CASSSGFPYEQYF.

This clonotype was found a few times. V is TRBV6-1 and J is TRBJ2-5, with D possibly being TRBD1 (5 bases). TRBJ2-7 matches the DNA end more closely, so the J call is doubtful. The CDR3 runs to 14 residues. Germline values: CDR1 MNHNS, CDR2 SASEGT. The chain's CDR3 is CAIRGFGGTYEQYF. In DNA, the CDR3 is TGTGCCATTAGGGGATTCGGCGGAACCTACGAGCAGTACTTC.

With respect to this clonotype: At one boundary the junction diverges from the germline segment, which might be a read error. This chain connects TRBV27 to TRBJ1-2; D unclear. Germline CDR1 is MNHEY and CDR2 is SMNVEV (reference sequence). The CDR3 contains 11 residues. CDR3 sequence (DNA): TGTGCCAGCAGTACAAGGTATGGTTACACCTTC. This gives the protein CASSTRYGYTF.

This clonotype was found a few times. The chain recombines TRBV12-3 or TRBV12-4 with TRBJ2-3; D is unclear. Trimming stripped 0 bases from V and 2 bases from J, with 9 bases between. There are 15 residues in the CDR3. CDR3 amino acids: CASSLAGNPTDTQYF. Written as DNA, the CDR3 is TGTGCCAGCAGTTTAGCGGGGAACCCCACAGATACGCAGTATTTT.

The chain links TRBV20-1 to TRBJ2-6; TRBD2 matches 8 bases. The ends lost 4 bases at V and 0 bases at J; junction bases unmatched: 5. CDR1 is DFQATT, CDR2 SNEGSKA, per germline (reference sequence). The CDR3 extends over 16 amino acids. CDR3 loop: CSAKLAEHSGANVLTF. DNA of the CDR3: TGCAGTGCTAAACTAGCGGAACACTCTGGGGCCAACGTCCTGACTTTC.

The chain recombines TRBV9 with TRBJ2-7; TRBD2 agrees at 10 bases. J lost 6 bases, V lost 4 bases, and 10 bases had no gene match. The CDR3 contains 15 residues. Looked up from germline, CDR1 is SGDLS and CDR2 is YYNGEE. CDR3 coding DNA: TGTGCCAGCAGCTCGGCCCTAGCGGGAGAGGGCGAGCAGTACTTC. It yields the protein CASSSALAGEGEQYF.

This clonotype was detected a few times. The rearrangement joins TRBV7-8 to TRBJ1-5; 7 bases align to TRBD1. Looked up from germline, CDR1 is SGHVS and CDR2 is FQNEAQ. This CDR3 spans 15 amino acids. V was clipped by 5 bases and J by 0 bases; unmatched bases: 4. CDR3 residues: CASSHRQGSNQPQHF. DNA of the CDR3: TGTGCCAGCAGCCATCGACAGGGTAGCAATCAGCCCCAGCATTTT. Full variable domain (outside the CDR3, taken from reference TRBV7-8 and TRBJ1-5): GAGVSQSPRYKVAKRGQDVALRCDPISGHVSLFWYQQALGQGPEFLTYFQNEAQLDKSGLPSDRFFAERPEGSVSTLKIQRTQQEDSAVYLCASSHRQGSNQPQHFGDGTRLSIL.

This clonotype was counted between two and nine times. This chain uses TRBV25-1 with TRBJ2-7; 9 positions match TRBD1. V shed 7 bases, J shed 2 bases, and the junction held 3 bases outside the gene matches. CDR1 MGHDK and CDR2 SYGVNS come from the germline V gene. The CDR3 has 13 amino acids. The DNA of the CDR3 is TGTGCCAGCACCGACAGGGGGGCCTACGAGCAGTACTTC. This translates into CASTDRGAYEQYF.

The CDR3 spells CASSIGRMTEQYF. DNA for the CDR3: TGTGCCAGCAGTATCGGCCGGATGACCGAGCAGTACTTC. The V and J genes are TRBV2 and TRBJ2-7; no firm D call. CDR3 length: 13 residues. Trimming removed 5 bases from V and 6 bases from J, with 14 bases in between. Germline CDR1 is SNHLY and CDR2 is FYNNEI.

Notes on this clonotype: The junction differs from germline at one of its ends, possibly a read error. J is TRBJ1-2 and V is TRBV10-3; weak D call: TRBD1 (6 bases). In germline, CDR1 is ENHRY, CDR2 SYGVKD. This CDR3 contains 13 residues. This CDR3 is CVISEGHTDGYTF. Here the CDR3 DNA reads TGTGTCATCAGTGAGGGACATACGGATGGCTACACCTTC.

The V call is TRBV9, the J call TRBJ2-3; 14 positions match TRBD2. Germline-derived CDR1 and CDR2 are SGDLS and YYNGEE. The CDR3 is 16 residues long. V lost 5 bases to trimming and J lost 4 bases; unmatched junction nucleotides: 6. The CDR3 nucleotides read TGTGCCAGCAGTGCCGGGACTAGCGGGAGTGCAGATACGCAGTATTTT. It yields the protein CASSAGTSGSADTQYF.

This rearrangement joins TRBV4-1 to TRBJ2-1; D call uncertain. CDR3 length equals 12 residues. With 2 bases removed from V and 12 bases from J, the gap between germline ends came to 11 bases. Germline CDR1 and CDR2: MGHRA and YSYEKL. The CDR3 region has the DNA TGCGCCAGCAGCCAATCCGCCGCGGCGCAGTTCTTC. Amino acids: CASSQSAAAQFF.

This clonotype was recorded a few times. The V and J genes are TRBV9 and TRBJ2-1, with 7 bases identical to TRBD1. Germline CDR1 reads SGDLS; CDR2 reads YYNGEE. The J segment lost 5 bases and the V segment lost 3 bases, leaving 8 bases of the junction unmatched. CDR3 length: 15 residues. CDR3 bases: TGTGCCAGCAGCGCAGATCCTAGGGGGCACAATGAGCAGTTCTTC. It is translated as CASSADPRGHNEQFF.

CDR3: CSVGDFAYNEQFF. The CDR3 DNA reads TGCAGCGTCGGGGACTTCGCCTACAATGAGCAGTTCTTC. This chain connects TRBV29-1 to TRBJ2-1, with D possibly being TRBD2 (6 bases). The CDR3 extends over 13 amino acids. Germline CDR1 and CDR2: SQVTM and ANQGSEA. The V end was cut by 6 bases, the J end by 2 bases, with 11 bases between.

This clonotype was observed a single time. V gene TRBV29-1 combines with J gene TRBJ1-2; TRBD1 matches 7 bases. V was pared by 7 bases and J by 4 bases, with 15 bases of the junction left unmatched. CDR1 is SQVTM and CDR2 is ANQGSEA in the germline V gene. The CDR3 extends over 15 amino acids. CDR3: CSGRRTGEQGYGYTF. The DNA for the CDR3 is TGCAGCGGACGACGCACAGGGGAACAGGGCTATGGCTACACCTTC.